Below are 4 T cell receptor beta chains sequenced from a single sample in a study of sequential checkpoint blockade in melanoma. Clones were sequenced by immunoSEQ multiplex PCR, and TCRdb holds only the in-frame ones, with some missing. The sample lists approximately 22,000 clones, around 65% occurring once. The sample's treatment: randomized to nivolumab then ipilimumab (arm A) or the reverse (arm B). Sequencing used CD8+ T cells sorted from blood (inferred from file names), obtained from a patient given nivolumab and ipilimumab in sequence. These receptors came from a human donor with melanoma.

This sequence joins TRBV6-6 and TRBJ1-6; D is unclear. The V gene's germline CDR1 is MNHNY and CDR2 SVGAGI (reference sequence). Trimming stripped 7 bases from V and 7 bases from J, with 5 bases between. This CDR3 spans 11 amino acids. The CDR3 protein is CASTNNSPLHF. For the CDR3, the DNA is TGTGCCAGCACTAACAATTCACCCCTCCACTTT.

The table lists this clone with a few counts. This chain connects TRBV4-3 to TRBJ1-1; D unresolved. CDR1 is LGHNA and CDR2 is YSLEER in the germline V gene. This CDR3 region has 14 residues. V gave up 3 bases and J gave up 5 bases, with 13 bases separating them. For the CDR3, the DNA is TGCGCCAGCAGCCAGTACGCGGGGAATACTGAAGCTTTCTTT. This gives the protein CASSQYAGNTEAFF.

The chain uses TRBV5-4 and TRBJ2-3; TRBD2 matches 7 bases. The trim removed 1 base at V and 0 bases at J, leaving 11 bases unmatched. Germline values: CDR1 SGHNT, CDR2 YYREEE (reference sequence). The CDR3 is made up of 18 amino acids. The CDR3 sequence: CASSLFRDYVSSTDTQYF. The DNA for the CDR3 is TGTGCCAGCAGCTTGTTCCGGGACTATGTTTCTAGCACAGATACGCAGTATTTT. Together with reference TRBV5-4 and TRBJ2-3, the CDR3 gives the full variable domain: ETGVTQSPTHLIKTRGQQVTLRCSSQSGHNTVSWYQQALGQGPQFIFQYYREEENGRGNFPPRFSGLQFPNYSSELNVNALELDDSALYLCASSLFRDYVSSTDTQYFGPGTRLTVL.

V is TRBV7-6 and J is TRBJ2-7; D may be TRBD1 (6 bases). Trimming removed 1 base at V and 5 bases at J, with 12 bases between. The CDR3 extends over 14 amino acids. CDR1 is SGHVS, CDR2 FNYEAQ, per germline. The CDR3 here is CASSLGMTGNEQYV. The CDR3 coding sequence is TGTGCCAGCAGCTTAGGAATGACAGGCAACGAGCAGTACGTC.